The rows below give T cell receptor beta chains drawn from one sample of a study of blood T cells in healthy people across ages. MiXCR, run by TCRdb on the 5' RACE reads, gives a single entry per CDR3 protein. The repertoire includes over 950,000 distinct CDR3 sequences, roughly 51% of them detected once, and over 20% sits in the top ten. Sequenced sample: blood. The receptors shown here come from a woman between 55 and 75 years old in good health. Each CDR3 is given with its conserved first and last residue. The D gene is left open where the match is weak. Size is stated for part of the rows, as once, few or many counts, or as a class when the clone is expanded.

cdr3_length | j_call | d_call | v_call | clone_size | cdr3_nt | cdr3_aa
13 | TRBJ2-1 | TRBD1 | TRBV20-1 | - | TGCAGTGCTGACAGGGGTTCCTACAATGAGCAGTTCTTC | CSADRGSYNEQFF
14 | TRBJ2-3 | - | TRBV14 | - | TGTGCCAGCAGCCACGCAGGGTTCGAAGATACGCAGTATTTT | CASSHAGFEDTQYF
14 | TRBJ2-3 | - | TRBV7-9 | few | TGTGCCAGCAGCTTAACTCTCGCGACAGATACGCAGTATTTT | CASSLTLATDTQYF
15 | TRBJ2-7 | TRBD2 | TRBV29-1 | many | TGCAGCGTTGGAAGGGCGGCGGGAGTAGGGAACGAGCAGTACTTC | CSVGRAAGVGNEQYF
11 | TRBJ2-4 | - | TRBV20-1 | - | TGCAGTGCTAGAGATCGCTGGGAGCAGTACTTC | CSARDRWEQYF
15 | TRBJ2-7 | TRBD1 | TRBV20-1 | many | TGCAGTGCCCAAGACCGGGACAGGGGTTCCTACGAGCAGTACTTC | CSAQDRDRGSYEQYF
16 | TRBJ2-6 | - | TRBV4-1 | - | - | CASSQAWGAGANVLTF
17 | TRBJ1-5 | - | TRBV5-6 | - | TGTGCCAGCAGCTTGGGAGACAGCCCAAATTGGGATCAGCCCCAGCATTTT | CASSLGDSPNWDQPQHF
11 | TRBJ2-5 | - | TRBV5-1 | many | TGCGCCAGCAGCTCGGAAGGGACCCAGTACTTC | CASSSEGTQYF
14 | TRBJ2-7 | - | TRBV5-5 | - | TGTGCCAGCAGCTTCCGGTTCGGTATCTACGAGCAGTACTTC | CASSFRFGIYEQYF
15 | TRBJ2-7 | - | TRBV6-2/TRBV6-3 | - | TGTGCCAGCAGTTCCCATTCGTCCGGTGCCTACGAGCAGTACTTC | CASSSHSSGAYEQYF
14 | TRBJ2-7 | - | TRBV6-1 | few | TGTGCCAGCAGTGCAAAGGGGCCGACGTCCGAGCAGTACTTC | CASSAKGPTSEQYF
14 | TRBJ1-4 | - | TRBV10-2 | once | TGCGCCAGCAGGGAGGCAGGGGCTAATGAAAAACTGTTTTTT | CASREAGANEKLFF
13 | TRBJ2-1 | TRBD2 | TRBV20-1 | few | TGCAGTGCAGGCGGCGGACTAGCGAATGAGCAGTTCTTC | CSAGGGLANEQFF
19 | TRBJ2-7 | TRBD2 | TRBV6-2/TRBV6-3 | few | TGTGCCAGCACCGTCGGTCCGGGGACTAGCGGGCTCCCCTCCTACGAGCAGTACTTC | CASTVGPGTSGLPSYEQYF
16 | TRBJ2-1 | TRBD2 | TRBV7-9 | - | TGTGCCAGCAGTAGTATAGCGGGGGGGCGACGTAATGAGCAGTTCTTC | CASSSIAGGRRNEQFF
15 | TRBJ1-2 | - | TRBV29-1 | few | TGCAGCGTTGAACCACCCTCCGGGGTTAACTATGGCTACACCTTC | CSVEPPSGVNYGYTF
17 | TRBJ2-4 | - | TRBV16 | few | TGTGCCAGCAGCCAATCCAAGGGAGAAGTAGCCAAAAACATTCAGTACTTC | CASSQSKGEVAKNIQYF
14 | TRBJ2-3 | - | TRBV20-1 | - | TGCAGTGCTAGGAGGCGGGGTAGCACAGATACGCAGTATTTT | CSARRRGSTDTQYF
14 | TRBJ1-1 | - | TRBV30 | - | TGTGCCTGGAGTAGGGGGGCGGGTATCACTGAAGCTTTCTTT | CAWSRGAGITEAFF
14 | TRBJ2-7 | - | TRBV10-3 | few | TGTGCCATCAGTGCATCGGATAAGACCTACGAGCAGTACTTC | CAISASDKTYEQYF
14 | TRBJ2-3 | - | TRBV5-1 | - | TGCGCCAGCAGCGGGGGCGAATACACAGATACGCAGTATTTT | CASSGGEYTDTQYF
13 | TRBJ1-2 | TRBD1 | TRBV29-1 | few | TGCAGCGTTGCCCAGACAGGGGGCTTTGGCTACACCTTC | CSVAQTGGFGYTF
16 | TRBJ1-2 | - | TRBV6-1 | - | TGTGCCAGCTCCCTCGCGTGGGCTGGGACTAACTATGGCTACACCTTC | CASSLAWAGTNYGYTF
12 | TRBJ2-3 | - | TRBV7-2 | few | TGTGCCAGCAGGGACTACACAGATACGCAGTATTTT | CASRDYTDTQYF
17 | TRBJ2-3 | TRBD2 | TRBV5-1 | - | TGCGCCAGCAGCATGACGCCGGGACTAGTTGCAACAGATACGCAGTATTTT | CASSMTPGLVATDTQYF
15 | TRBJ2-4 | TRBD1 | TRBV7-2 | - | TGTGCCAGCAGCCGCGGACAGGGGGTTTTAAACATTCAGTACTTC | CASSRGQGVLNIQYF
15 | TRBJ2-3 | - | TRBV9 | - | TGTGCCAGCAGCCCACAGACCGGGTTGACGGTTACGCAGTATTTT | CASSPQTGLTVTQYF
13 | TRBJ1-2 | TRBD1 | TRBV4-2 | few | TGTGCCAGCAGCCCGACCGGGACAGGCGGCTACACCTTC | CASSPTGTGGYTF
14 | TRBJ2-7 | TRBD1 | TRBV28 | - | TGTGCCGGCAGTTTGGGGGTAGGGACAGGCGAGCAGTATTTC | CAGSLGVGTGEQYF
11 | TRBJ2-7 | - | TRBV10-3 | few | TGTGCCATCAGGGGGAGGTACGAGCAGTACTTC | CAIRGRYEQYF